These 32 T cell receptor beta chains originate from one sample sequenced in a study of T cell changes during pregnancy in multiple sclerosis. Here immunoSEQ multiplex PCR was the method, and the copy in TCRdb shows in-frame clones only, minus some. Here the sample spans tens of thousands of clones, roughly 92% being singletons. This specimen consisted of peripheral blood, obtained in the first trimester of pregnancy. Every receptor here comes from a female donor with multiple sclerosis, enrolled in a pregnancy study.

The chain links TRBV5-4 to TRBJ2-3; 7 bases fit TRBD1. From germline, CDR1 is SGHNT and CDR2 YYREEE (reference sequence). The CDR3 covers 14 residues. J was trimmed by 2 bases and V by 4 bases; bases with no gene match: 4. The CDR3 sequence: CASSPGTVTDTQYF. The CDR3 DNA sequence: TGTGCCAGCAGCCCGGGGACAGTCACAGATACGCAGTATTTT.

The V and J genes are TRBV30 and TRBJ2-7, with TRBD2 as a possible D gene (5 bases). Trimming took 0 bases from V and 2 from J, leaving 14 bases between them. Germline V gene lookup returns CDR1 GTSNPN and CDR2 SVGIG (reference sequence). The CDR3 contains 15 residues. The DNA of the CDR3 is TGTGCCTGGAGTGTGGCGGGTACACCGACCTACGAGCAGTACTTC. Encoded protein: CAWSVAGTPTYEQYF.

V and J are TRBV5-1 and TRBJ1-1; unclear D gene. V lost 0 bases to trimming and J lost 8 bases, with 14 bases between them. The CDR3 totals 14 residues. The germline V gene encodes CDR1 SGHRS and CDR2 YFSETQ. The CDR3 coding sequence is TGCGCCAGCAGCTTGGGGACTCGGGGTAGCGAAGCTTTCTTT. It specifies CASSLGTRGSEAFF.

The rearrangement joins TRBV28 to TRBJ2-5; D possibly corresponds to TRBD2 (6 bases). The V gene lost 6 bases and the J gene lost 4 bases, with 15 bases spanning the gap. Looked up from germline, CDR1 is MDHEN and CDR2 is SYDVKM. The CDR3 loop spans 14 amino acids. CDR3 DNA: TGTGCCAGCAGCCCGGACCTGGGGGGAGAGACCCAGTACTTC. Translating gives CASSPDLGGETQYF.

The chain joins TRBV11-1 to TRBJ2-1; 15 bases map to TRBD2. V was pared by 2 bases and J by 2 bases, with 7 bases of the junction left unmatched. In germline, CDR1 is SGHAT, CDR2 FQDESV (reference sequence). The CDR3 is 19 residues long. CDR3 protein: CASSLTPGLAGGTYNEQFF. The DNA for the CDR3 is TGTGCCAGCAGCTTAACACCGGGACTAGCGGGGGGAACCTACAATGAGCAGTTCTTC. The variable domain in full, completed from reference TRBV11-1 and TRBJ2-1, reads EAEVAQSPRYKITEKSQAVAFWCDPISGHATLYWYRQILGQGPELLVQFQDESVVDDSQLPKDRFSAERLKGVDSTLKIQPAELGDSAMYLCASSLTPGLAGGTYNEQFFGPGTRLTVL.

This sequence joins TRBV7-9 and TRBJ2-3; the D gene is possibly TRBD2 (6 bases). This CDR3 contains 15 residues. V was shortened by 6 bases and J by 2 bases, with 15 bases between the two germline ends. CDR1 and CDR2 (germline): SEHNR, FQNEAQ (reference sequence). CDR3 DNA: TGTGCCAGCAGTCCGGCGGGGATGCCCACAGATACGCAGTATTTT. This encodes CASSPAGMPTDTQYF.

V gene TRBV30 combines with J gene TRBJ1-4; maybe TRBD1 (5 bases). With 4 bases removed from V and 7 bases from J, the gap between germline ends came to 16 bases. Germline CDR1 GTSNPN, CDR2 SVGIG (reference sequence). The CDR3 spans 14 residues. Here the CDR3 reads CAWTGGRSAEKLFF. The CDR3 DNA follows: TGTGCCTGGACCGGGGGGAGATCAGCTGAAAAACTGTTTTTT. Full variable domain (rest looked up from reference TRBV30 and TRBJ1-4): SQTIHQWPATLVQPVGSPLSLECTVEGTSNPNLYWYRQAAGRGLQLLFYSVGIGQISSEVPQNLSASRPQDRQFILSSKKLLLSDSGFYLCAWTGGRSAEKLFFGSGTQLSVL.

V is TRBV27 and J is TRBJ2-7, with 7 nucleotides matching TRBD2. V trimming: 10 bases; J trimming: 8 bases; junction bases outside the gene matches: 8. The CDR3 totals 11 residues. The V gene's germline CDR1 is MNHEY and CDR2 SMNVEV (reference sequence). CDR3 bases: TGTGCCACCCCTGGGGAGGGGAAGCAGTACTTC. It specifies CATPGEGKQYF.

This clone came up once. The V call is TRBV7-8, the J call TRBJ1-2; D is ambiguous. V shed 5 bases and J shed 4 bases, with 14 bases lying between them. From germline, CDR1 is SGHVS and CDR2 FQNEAQ. This CDR3 has 14 residues. This CDR3 reads CASSPGFATYGYTF. CDR3 in DNA: TGTGCCAGCAGCCCGGGGTTTGCGACCTATGGCTACACCTTC.

The CDR3 spells CASTRGPTGNTEAFF. CDR3 nucleotides: TGTGCCAGCACCCGAGGCCCGACGGGGAACACTGAAGCTTTCTTT. The chain joins TRBV11-3 to TRBJ1-1; D gene unclear. The germline V and J ends were trimmed by 7 bases and 1 base, with 16 bases remaining between them. CDR3 length: 15 amino acids. CDR1 SGHNT and CDR2 YENEEA come from the germline V gene.

The chain's CDR3 is CASSRGGSFYGYTF. DNA for the CDR3: TGTGCCAGTAGTAGGGGGGGCTCGTTCTATGGCTACACCTTC. This chain links TRBV19 with TRBJ1-2, with a weak D call TRBD1 (6 bases). CDR1 LNHDA and CDR2 SQIVND come from the germline V gene (reference sequence). Trimming removed 4 bases from V and 4 bases from J, with 13 bases in between. The CDR3 contains 14 residues.

The chain recombines TRBV5-1 with TRBJ2-5; D gene uncertain. Trimming took off 1 base at V and 2 bases at J, with 9 bases between the two ends. The CDR3 sequence is 14 residues long. Germline CDR1 is SGHRS and CDR2 is YFSETQ. Here the CDR3 DNA reads TGCGCCAGCAGCTTGACTGGAGTTCAAGAGACCCAGTACTTC. Translating it yields CASSLTGVQETQYF.

The gene calls are TRBV7-9 and TRBJ2-7, with D possibly being TRBD1 (6 bases). CDR3 length equals 14 residues. V lost 2 bases and J 5 bases, leaving 13 bases between the germline ends. Germline CDR1 is SEHNR and CDR2 is FQNEAQ (reference sequence). This CDR3 reads CASSLSGAVDEQYF. The DNA of the CDR3 is TGTGCCAGCAGCTTATCAGGGGCCGTCGACGAGCAGTACTTC.

The chain uses TRBV15 and TRBJ2-2; unclear D gene. V lost 6 bases and J lost 3, with 8 bases in between. The germline gives CDR1 LNHNV, CDR2 YYDKDF (reference sequence). The CDR3 length is 13 residues. CDR3 in amino acids: CATRGLDTGELFF. The DNA of the CDR3 is TGTGCCACCAGGGGCTTAGACACCGGGGAGCTGTTTTTT.

This clone came up once. J is TRBJ2-7 and V is TRBV9, with TRBD1 matching over 8 bases. CDR3 length equals 14 residues. Germline values: CDR1 SGDLS, CDR2 YYNGEE. Trimming removed 1 base from V and 6 bases from J; junction bases left unmatched: 6. The CDR3 sequence is CASSVSQGALEQYF. CDR3 DNA: TGTGCCAGCAGCGTATCGCAGGGGGCGCTCGAGCAGTACTTC.

The genes are TRBV5-6 and TRBJ1-2, with TRBD1 identical over 9 bases. V shed 1 base and J 2 bases; nucleotides not matched to a gene: 12. CDR3 length: 18 amino acids. Germline assignment: CDR1 SGHDT and CDR2 YYEEEE. As DNA, the CDR3 is TGTGCCAGCAGCTTGTACGTCCGGGACAGGGTGGCGAACTATGGCTACACCTTC. Translating gives CASSLYVRDRVANYGYTF. The whole variable domain, filled in from reference TRBV5-6 and TRBJ1-2, reads DAGVTQSPTHLIKTRGQQVTLRCSPKSGHDTVSWYQQALGQGPQFIFQYYEEEERQRGNFPDRFSGHQFPNYSSELNVNALLLGDSALYLCASSLYVRDRVANYGYTFGSGTRLTVV.

The rearrangement links TRBV2 to TRBJ2-7, with TRBD2 as a possible D gene (6 bases). V lost 10 bases to trimming and J lost 1 base, with 14 bases between them. This CDR3 is built from 13 residues. Germline-derived CDR1 and CDR2 are SNHLY and FYNNEI. The CDR3 is CATRPAGSYEQYF. CDR3 DNA: TGTGCCACCCGACCCGCGGGGTCCTACGAGCAGTACTTC.

The chain links TRBV12-5 to TRBJ2-7, with 8 bases lining up with TRBD1. The CDR3 runs to 14 residues. CDR1 and CDR2 from the germline V gene are LGHNT and FRNRAP. After removal of 6 bases from V and 4 bases from J, the junction contained 8 bases not matched to a gene. The CDR3, as DNA: TGTGCTAGTGGCCCCGTGGACAGGGAATACGAGCAGTACTTC. Translated: CASGPVDREYEQYF.

This chain joins TRBV5-1 and TRBJ2-7; D possibly corresponds to TRBD2 (5 bases). The germline gives CDR1 SGHRS, CDR2 YFSETQ. The CDR3 contains 15 residues. Deletions cut 0 bases from V and 3 bases from J, with 13 bases between. The DNA of the CDR3 is TGCGCCAGCAGCTTGGCAGTCGGGAATCTCTACGAGCAGTACTTC. Amino acids: CASSLAVGNLYEQYF. Together with reference TRBV5-1 and TRBJ2-7, the CDR3 gives the full variable domain: KAGVTQTPRYLIKTRGQQVTLSCSPISGHRSVSWYQQTPGQGLQFLFEYFSETQRNKGNFPGRFSGRQFSNSRSEMNVSTLELGDSALYLCASSLAVGNLYEQYFGPGTRLTVT.

This clone came up once. V gene TRBV19 combines with J gene TRBJ1-1, with D possibly matching TRBD1 (5 bases). Germline V CDR1 and CDR2: LNHDA, SQIVND (reference sequence). The V gene lost 1 base and the J gene lost 8 bases, with 17 bases spanning the gap. The CDR3 runs 15 residues. The CDR3, as DNA: TGTGCCAGTAGTATAGCCCCAGGGATGTTTTACGAAGCTTTCTTT. Its translation is CASSIAPGMFYEAFF.

The rearrangement uses TRBV18 and TRBJ1-5, with unresolved D. Trimming stripped 1 base from V and 1 base from J, with 20 bases between. Per the germline V gene, CDR1 is KGHSH and CDR2 is LQKENI. This CDR3 contains 19 residues. The CDR3 protein is CASSPLSRAPRGSNQPQHF. For the CDR3, the DNA is TGTGCCAGCTCACCACTGAGCAGAGCCCCAAGAGGGAGCAATCAGCCCCAGCATTTT.

The chain uses TRBV19 and TRBJ2-1, with 8 bases that match TRBD2. Germline V gives CDR1 LNHDA, CDR2 SQIVND (reference sequence). The CDR3 spans 14 residues. The V gene end was trimmed by 6 bases and the J gene end by 4 bases; junction bases not matched to a gene: 5. CDR3 region: CASSLAGFYNEQFF. In DNA, the CDR3 is TGTGCCAGTAGCCTAGCGGGCTTTTACAATGAGCAGTTCTTC. The whole variable domain, remainder taken from reference TRBV19 and TRBJ2-1, is DGGITQSPKYLFRKEGQNVTLSCEQNLNHDAMYWYRQDPGQGLRLIYYSQIVNDFQKGDIAEGYSVSREKKESFPLTVTSAQKNPTAFYLCASSLAGFYNEQFFGPGTRLTVL.

This chain joins TRBV11-3 and TRBJ1-6, with D perhaps matching TRBD1 (6 bases). Germline V CDR1 and CDR2: SGHNT, YENEEA. The CDR3 has 15 residues. The V end was cut by 6 bases, the J end by 9 bases, with 18 bases between. The DNA for the CDR3 is TGTGCCAGCAGACCTACTACAGGGTTCCCTTCACCCCTCCACTTT. Its translation: CASRPTTGFPSPLHF.

This chain links TRBV6-5 with TRBJ1-1; tentative D call: TRBD1 (6 bases). CDR3 length equals 16 residues. From germline, CDR1 is MNHEY and CDR2 SVGAGI. The germline V and J ends were trimmed by 4 bases and 5 bases, with 20 bases remaining between them. The CDR3 reads CASSSYREGGGTEAFF. CDR3 DNA sequence: TGTGCCAGCAGTTCTTACAGGGAGGGCGGAGGGACTGAAGCTTTCTTT.

V gene TRBV5-1 combines with J gene TRBJ2-7; D possibly corresponds to TRBD1 (5 bases). CDR1 and CDR2 from the germline V gene are SGHRS and YFSETQ. Trimming left V 0 bases short and J 0 bases short, with 13 bases between. This CDR3 spans 16 amino acids. CDR3 sequence (DNA): TGCGCCAGCAGCTTGGCGGTAGACAGAAACTCCTACGAGCAGTACTTC. This gives the protein CASSLAVDRNSYEQYF.

The chain couples TRBV7-8 to TRBJ2-2, with D tentatively TRBD2 (6 bases). CDR1 and CDR2 from the germline V gene are SGHVS and FQNEAQ. The CDR3 loop spans 14 amino acids. V lost 5 bases and J 4 bases, leaving 11 bases between the germline ends. The CDR3 loop reads CASSLGTFTGELFF. In nucleotides, the CDR3 is TGTGCCAGCAGCCTCGGGACTTTCACCGGGGAGCTGTTTTTT.

The chain employs TRBV18 and TRBJ1-4, with 8 bases fitting TRBD1. The trim removed 4 bases at V and 0 bases at J, leaving 4 bases unmatched. Germline V CDR1 and CDR2: KGHSH, LQKENI. There are 16 residues in the CDR3. The CDR3 DNA reads TGTGCCAGCTCACTGGAACAGGGGGCAACTAATGAAAAACTGTTTTTT. Translated: CASSLEQGATNEKLFF.

The chain links TRBV15 to TRBJ1-5; a weak D match, TRBD1 (5 bases). Trimming cost V 6 bases and J 6 bases, with 9 bases left between them. Germline CDR1 reads LNHNV; CDR2 reads YYDKDF (reference sequence). This CDR3 is 12 amino acids long. The CDR3 spells CATSRRAQPQHF. The CDR3 DNA sequence: TGTGCCACCAGTCGCAGGGCTCAGCCCCAGCATTTT.

This clone was counted a single time. CDR3 residues: CASRSPGLGRYSTDTQYF. The CDR3 region has the DNA TGTGCCAGCAGGTCTCCGGGCCTCGGGAGATATAGCACAGATACGCAGTATTTT. The chain couples TRBV2 to TRBJ2-3; TRBD2 might be the D (6 bases). Germline V gene lookup returns CDR1 SNHLY and CDR2 FYNNEI. Trimming removed 6 bases from V and 0 bases from J, with 22 bases in between. CDR3 size: 18 residues. Together with reference TRBV2 and TRBJ2-3, the CDR3 gives the full variable domain: EPEVTQTPSHQVTQMGQEVILRCVPISNHLYFYWYRQILGQKVEFLVSFYNNEISEKSEIFDDQFSVERPDGSNFTLKIRSTKLEDSAMYFCASRSPGLGRYSTDTQYFGPGTRLTVL.

The genes are TRBV9 and TRBJ2-5, with D possibly matching TRBD1 (6 bases). Germline CDR1 is SGDLS and CDR2 is YYNGEE. Trimming pared 3 bases from V and 2 bases from J, leaving 14 bases between. This CDR3 contains 15 residues. The CDR3: CASSAGDRSQETQYF. The CDR3 nucleotides are TGTGCCAGCAGCGCGGGTGACAGGAGTCAAGAGACCCAGTACTTC.

This clone was seen once. The chain combines TRBV5-6 with TRBJ1-4; D gene ambiguous. Looked up from germline, CDR1 is SGHDT and CDR2 is YYEEEE. The CDR3 is 15 amino acids. V lost 1 base, J lost 1 base, and 8 bases lay in between. The CDR3 is CASSLIPGTNEKLFF. The CDR3, as DNA: TGTGCCAGCAGCTTGATCCCGGGAACTAATGAAAAACTGTTTTTT. The full variable domain, its missing parts supplied by reference TRBV5-6 and TRBJ1-4, is DAGVTQSPTHLIKTRGQQVTLRCSPKSGHDTVSWYQQALGQGPQFIFQYYEEEERQRGNFPDRFSGHQFPNYSSELNVNALLLGDSALYLCASSLIPGTNEKLFFGSGTQLSVL.

The chain uses TRBV6-1 and TRBJ2-7; the D gene is possibly TRBD2 (5 bases). Germline-derived CDR1 and CDR2 are MNHNS and SASEGT. Trimming removed 5 bases at V and 1 base at J, with 9 bases between. The CDR3 is made up of 13 amino acids. CDR3 bases: TGTGCCAGCAGTCGGACTCGATCCTACGAGCAGTACTTC. This translates into CASSRTRSYEQYF.